The rows below give T cell receptor beta chains drawn from one sample of a study of response to subunit inactivated influenza vaccine. TCRdb independently ran MiXCR on the RT-PCR reads; one entry per CDR3 protein. The sample comprises about 540,000 distinct CDR3 sequences, approximately 22% of which are singletons, and 2.5% to 3% rests with the top ten. A further study also used this sample, focusing on T cells expressing NK-cell markers.

The source material was CD4+ T cells sorted from PBMCs, sampled 12 days after vaccination. The receptors derive from a man over 45 who received an inactivated influenza vaccine. Both conserved end residues are trimmed from each CDR3. Each record gives: CDR3 length, J gene, V gene, CDR3 protein.

length: 12; J: TRBJ2-5; V: TRBV2; CDR3: ASSWATGQETQY
length: 11; J: TRBJ2-7; V: TRBV25-1; CDR3: ASRVGTSYEQY
length: 12; J: TRBJ1-1; V: TRBV7-2; CDR3: ASEDIWVNTEAF
length: 13; J: TRBJ1-6; V: TRBV7-9; CDR3: ASSPSAGNNSPLH
length: 13; J: TRBJ2-1; V: TRBV15; CDR3: ATSSFRGKGYEQF
length: 12; J: TRBJ1-5; V: TRBV5-1; CDR3: ASSSGEANQPQH
length: 12; J: TRBJ2-3; V: TRBV11-2; CDR3: ASSLDENTDTQY
length: 16; J: TRBJ1-2; V: TRBV11-2; CDR3: ASSLWGGTGGAGYGYT
length: 13; J: TRBJ2-5; V: TRBV7-2; CDR3: ASSPGVLSRETQY
length: 11; J: TRBJ1-6; V: TRBV6-2/TRBV6-3; CDR3: ASQPGQNSPLH
length: 12; J: TRBJ2-2; V: TRBV20-1; CDR3: SARPAGGLGELF
length: 10; J: TRBJ2-3; V: TRBV7-2; CDR3: ASSFPPDTQY
length: 14; J: TRBJ2-2; V: TRBV7-3; CDR3: ASSVSGVANTGELF
length: 14; J: TRBJ1-1; V: TRBV14; CDR3: ASSQIVPGWNTEAF
length: 13; J: TRBJ2-7; V: TRBV25-1; CDR3: ASSPTPGQANEQY
length: 12; J: TRBJ2-1; V: TRBV10-1; CDR3: ASRNRGSYNEQF
length: 13; J: TRBJ1-2; V: TRBV6-1; CDR3: ATKDGSRANYGYT
length: 15; J: TRBJ2-5; V: TRBV20-1; CDR3: SAQGLGQKGDQETQY
length: 13; J: TRBJ1-2; V: TRBV10-3; CDR3: AISGGTGALYGYT
length: 13; J: TRBJ1-5; V: TRBV12-3/TRBV12-4; CDR3: ASSFARVRSQPQH
length: 12; J: TRBJ2-1; V: TRBV29-1; CDR3: SAHRLAVESEQF
length: 11; J: TRBJ2-7; V: TRBV7-2; CDR3: ASNRQGAREQY
length: 11; J: TRBJ1-1; V: TRBV20-1; CDR3: SAPGQGNTEAF
length: 13; J: TRBJ2-7; V: TRBV5-1; CDR3: ASSPPGQASYEQY
length: 9; J: TRBJ2-1; V: TRBV20-1; CDR3: SAPTWGEQF
length: 12; J: TRBJ2-5; V: TRBV2; CDR3: ASSEDRYQETQY
length: 13; J: TRBJ1-5; V: TRBV5-1; CDR3: ASSPMGGGNQPQH
length: 13; J: TRBJ2-1; V: TRBV11-3; CDR3: ASSPSGGALGEQF
length: 12; J: TRBJ1-5; V: TRBV6-2/TRBV6-3; CDR3: ASEQGLGNQPQH
length: 12; J: TRBJ2-1; V: TRBV10-3; CDR3: AIRYSGVYNEQF
length: 13; J: TRBJ1-2; V: TRBV2; CDR3: ASILGTASNYGYT
length: 11; J: TRBJ1-5; V: TRBV12-3/TRBV12-4; CDR3: ASSLTVHQPQH
length: 11; J: TRBJ2-3; V: TRBV7-7; CDR3: ASSSTGAGTQY
length: 14; J: TRBJ2-7; V: TRBV7-2; CDR3: ASSTRLAGKHYEQY
length: 12; J: TRBJ2-7; V: TRBV18; CDR3: ASSPVRTAYEQY
length: 13; J: TRBJ2-2; V: TRBV2; CDR3: ASSEQLSNTGELF
length: 12; J: TRBJ2-1; V: TRBV7-2; CDR3: ASSVSPPYNEQF
length: 13; J: TRBJ1-5; V: TRBV7-2; CDR3: ASQNAGAFGEPQH